The source of this T cell receptor (beta chain) is a study of blood T cell repertoires in COVID-19. The overall study: PBMCs, B-cell-depleted T cells, or T cells were the source of the cDNA or gDNA that made up the material.

Worth noting for this clone: The sample carries other DNA sequences with the same CDR3.

As processed by the authors: Reference gene primer amplification yielded estimated nucleated cell counts. Profiled with immunoSEQ multiplex PCR; TCRdb holds only in-frame clones, not every one. That table furnishes V, J and clone size, whereas the DNA furnished D and trimming. Altogether roughly 190,000 clones are present, about 85% being singletons, with the ten largest covering about 14%. The CDR3 length is 15 residues. The V and J ends lost 2 bases and 7 bases, in that order; junction bases with no gene match: 4. Germline CDR1 KGHSH, CDR2 LQKENI. The specimen was peripheral blood. This clonotype was sampled from a woman in her 70s with COVID-19, enrolled during active disease. The V and J genes are TRBV18 and TRBJ2-1; TRBD2 matches 11 bases. The CDR3 is CASSPRTSGLNEQFF. The CDR3 DNA reads as TGTGCCAGCTCACCAAGGACTAGCGGGCTAAATGAGCAGTTCTTC.